The present T cell receptor beta chain was sequenced within a study of shared clonotypes between healthy human individuals. Study-wide context: A couple of women and three men aged 18 to 49 made up the donors.

J lost 1 base, V lost 4 bases, and 3 bases had no gene match. The CDR3 totals 15 residues. Per germline, CDR1 SGHRS and CDR2 YFSETQ. Some clones are missing from TCRdb's copy, which holds only in-frame ones; the method was immunoSEQ multiplex PCR. The sample has some 450,000 clones, more than 70% seen once. The receptor's source is a middle-aged woman in good health. Some clones in this sample may be carry-over from other donors' samples. V gene TRBV5-1 combines with J gene TRBJ2-2; TRBD1 matches 8 bases. Sequencing was performed on PBMCs. The chain's CDR3 is CASSHGTGNTGELFF. Here the CDR3 DNA reads TGCGCCAGCAGCCACGGGACAGGGAACACCGGGGAGCTGTTTTTT.